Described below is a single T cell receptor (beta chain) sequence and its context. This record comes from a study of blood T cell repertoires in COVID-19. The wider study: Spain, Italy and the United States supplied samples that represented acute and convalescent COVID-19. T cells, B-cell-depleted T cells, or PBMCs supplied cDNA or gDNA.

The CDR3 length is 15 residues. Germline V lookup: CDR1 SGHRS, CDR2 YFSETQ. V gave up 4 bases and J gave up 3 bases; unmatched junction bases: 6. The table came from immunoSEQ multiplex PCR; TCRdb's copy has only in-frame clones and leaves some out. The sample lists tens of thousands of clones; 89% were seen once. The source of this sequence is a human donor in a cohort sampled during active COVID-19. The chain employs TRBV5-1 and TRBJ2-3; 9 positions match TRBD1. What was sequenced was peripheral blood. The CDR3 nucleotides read TGCGCCAGCAGCAGGGGACAGGGATCGACAGATACGCAGTATTTT. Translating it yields CASSRGQGSTDTQYF.